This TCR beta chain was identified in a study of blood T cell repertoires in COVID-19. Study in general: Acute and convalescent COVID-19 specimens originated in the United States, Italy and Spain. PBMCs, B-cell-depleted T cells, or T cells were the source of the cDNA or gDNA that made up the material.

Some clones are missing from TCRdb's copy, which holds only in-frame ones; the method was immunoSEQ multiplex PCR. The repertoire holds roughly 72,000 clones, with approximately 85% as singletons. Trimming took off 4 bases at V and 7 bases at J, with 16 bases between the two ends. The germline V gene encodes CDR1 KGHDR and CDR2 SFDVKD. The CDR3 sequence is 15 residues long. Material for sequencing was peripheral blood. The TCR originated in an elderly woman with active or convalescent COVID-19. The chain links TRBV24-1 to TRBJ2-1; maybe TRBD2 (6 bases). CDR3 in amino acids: CATSDQTRPTNEQFF. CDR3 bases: TGTGCCACCAGTGACCAGACTAGACCGACTAATGAGCAGTTCTTC.